The 18 T cell receptor beta chains below all came from one sample that was sequenced in a study of shared clonotypes between healthy human individuals. Assay: immunoSEQ multiplex PCR; the TCRdb copy retains only in-frame clones and omits some. The sample has roughly 1.4 million clones, about 98.5% seen once; the top ten hold 0.36%. Sequencing was performed on naive CD4+ T cells sorted from blood. Subset here: CD45RA+ positively selected. The receptors were gathered from a man aged 25 to 40 in good health.

V is TRBV5-1 and J is TRBJ2-3; 9 bases match TRBD2. V lost 4 bases to trimming and J lost 5 bases; unmatched junction nucleotides: 14. Germline CDR1 reads SGHRS; CDR2 reads YFSETQ. CDR3 size: 17 residues. This CDR3 reads CASSTTGTGGRVDTQYF. CDR3 coding DNA: TGCGCCAGCAGCACCACCGGGACTGGCGGGAGGGTAGATACGCAGTATTTT.

Regarding this clone: Different DNA sequences within this sample yield the same CDR3. The chain uses TRBV5-1 and TRBJ2-3; the D is unclear. V gave up 4 bases and J gave up 4 bases, with 10 bases separating them. Germline CDR1 reads SGHRS; CDR2 reads YFSETQ. The CDR3 has 13 residues. This CDR3 reads CASSLEGSDTQYF. The CDR3 DNA sequence: TGCGCCAGCAGCCTGGAAGGGTCAGATACGCAGTATTTT.

The chain links TRBV5-6 to TRBJ2-1, with D perhaps TRBD1 (6 bases). Germline CDR1 reads SGHDT; CDR2 reads YYEEEE. V lost 5 bases, J lost 4 bases, and 16 bases lay in between. The CDR3 length is 15 residues. The CDR3 DNA sequence: TGTGCCAGCAGTTTTACAGGGCGAATTTACAATGAGCAGTTCTTC. Residues: CASSFTGRIYNEQFF.

The chain joins TRBV9 to TRBJ1-2, with D hard to call. CDR3 size: 12 residues. The germline V gene has CDR1 SGDLS and CDR2 YYNGEE. V was shortened by 3 bases and J by 4 bases, with 7 bases between the two germline ends. In DNA, the CDR3 is TGTGCCAGCAGCGAAGGAACCTATGGCTACACCTTC. Its translation: CASSEGTYGYTF.

The chain recombines TRBV19 with TRBJ1-1; TRBD1 matches 7 bases. The V gene end was trimmed by 9 bases and the J gene end by 4 bases; junction bases not matched to a gene: 11. Germline CDR1 is LNHDA and CDR2 is SQIVND (reference sequence). The CDR3 is 14 residues long. As DNA, the CDR3 is TGTGCCAGCAAACAGGGGTCTTTACGCACTGAAGCTTTCTTT. Its translation: CASKQGSLRTEAFF.

The rearrangement joins TRBV28 to TRBJ2-7; TRBD1 aligns across 10 bases. CDR1 MDHEN and CDR2 SYDVKM come from the germline V gene. There are 16 residues in the CDR3. V trimming: 5 bases; J trimming: 2 bases; junction bases outside the gene matches: 9. CDR3 sequence (DNA): TGTGCCAGCAGTACGCCCGGGACAGGGGATACCTACGAGCAGTACTTC. As protein: CASSTPGTGDTYEQYF.

V usage is TRBV29-1 and J usage is TRBJ1-4; 7 bases fit TRBD1. The V segment lost 4 bases and the J segment 7 bases; nucleotides outside the gene matches: 6. Germline CDR1 is SQVTM and CDR2 is ANQGSEA. The length of the CDR3 is 13 residues. Here the CDR3 DNA reads TGCAGCGTTGGGGGTCCAGGGGGTGAAAAACTGTTTTTT. Translated, it gives CSVGGPGGEKLFF.

J is TRBJ2-2 and V is TRBV29-1; D remains unclear. Germline V gene sequence: CDR1 SQVTM, CDR2 ANQGSEA. This CDR3 region has 13 residues. V lost 5 bases and J lost 1, with 8 bases in between. In nucleotides, the CDR3 is TGCAGCGTTCTAGGCCGGAACACCGGGGAGCTGTTTTTT. Translation: CSVLGRNTGELFF.

The chain uses TRBV5-6 and TRBJ2-6; D gene ambiguous. Germline lookup yields CDR1 SGHDT and CDR2 YYEEEE. The CDR3 has 16 amino acids. Between the trimmed V and J ends, which lost 4 bases and 2 bases, there was a span of 13 bases. In DNA form, the CDR3 reads TGTGCCAGCAGCCCACCGATTATACCTGGGGCCAACGTCCTGACTTTC. Translation: CASSPPIIPGANVLTF. The whole variable domain, remainder taken from reference TRBV5-6 and TRBJ2-6, is DAGVTQSPTHLIKTRGQQVTLRCSPKSGHDTVSWYQQALGQGPQFIFQYYEEEERQRGNFPDRFSGHQFPNYSSELNVNALLLGDSALYLCASSPPIIPGANVLTFGAGSRLTVL.

This clone was seen once. This chain links TRBV21-1 with TRBJ2-7; TRBD1, as called in the table, went unchecked against the DNA. TRBV21-1 is marked as a pseudogene. The CDR3 covers 13 residues. This CDR3 is CAIPQGTSYEQYF. The CDR3 region has the DNA TGTGCCATCCCGCAGGGGACCTCCTACGAGCAGTACTTC.

The chain carries TRBV9 and TRBJ1-4; TRBD1 is a possible D gene (5 bases). Trimming stripped 3 bases from V and 3 bases from J, with 21 bases between. The CDR3 length is 18 residues. Germline V gene sequence: CDR1 SGDLS, CDR2 YYNGEE. Written as DNA, the CDR3 is TGTGCCAGCAGCGACCGGGACTCAGGTTTGGGAGCTAATGAAAAACTGTTTTTT. It yields the protein CASSDRDSGLGANEKLFF.

V and J are TRBV19 and TRBJ1-2, with a possible D match to TRBD1 (6 bases). The CDR3 covers 13 residues. Trimming pared 5 bases from V and 2 bases from J, leaving 9 bases between. Germline CDR1 and CDR2: LNHDA and SQIVND (reference sequence). The CDR3, as DNA: TGTGCCAGTAGTGCAACAGGGAACTATGGCTACACCTTC. This codes for CASSATGNYGYTF.

This clone was counted a single time. The genes are TRBV5-1 and TRBJ2-7; 14 positions agree with TRBD2. V shed 2 bases and J 6 bases; nucleotides not matched to a gene: 4. Germline CDR1 SGHRS, CDR2 YFSETQ. The CDR3 contains 15 residues. This CDR3 is CASSFRTSGRSEQYF. The CDR3 nucleotides read TGCGCCAGCAGCTTCCGGACTAGCGGGAGGTCCGAGCAGTACTTC. The full variable domain, rest sourced from reference TRBV5-1 and TRBJ2-7, is KAGVTQTPRYLIKTRGQQVTLSCSPISGHRSVSWYQQTPGQGLQFLFEYFSETQRNKGNFPGRFSGRQFSNSRSEMNVSTLELGDSALYLCASSFRTSGRSEQYFGPGTRLTVT.

The chain joins TRBV19 to TRBJ2-7; either TRBD1 or TRBD2 may supply D (5 bases each). The V gene's germline CDR1 is LNHDA and CDR2 SQIVND (reference sequence). CDR3 length: 12 amino acids. V was cut by 10 bases and J by 1 base, with 11 bases left in between. Here the CDR3 reads CATGARSYEQYF. The CDR3 region has the DNA TGTGCCACCGGGGCAAGATCCTACGAGCAGTACTTC.

The chain uses TRBV10-2 and TRBJ2-2; D perhaps matches TRBD2 (5 bases). Per the germline V gene, CDR1 is WSHSY and CDR2 is SAAADI. The CDR3 sequence is 13 residues long. Deletions cut 6 bases from V and 5 bases from J, with 10 bases between. The CDR3 loop reads CASRARGTGELFF. Here the CDR3 DNA reads TGCGCCAGCAGAGCAAGAGGGACCGGGGAGCTGTTTTTT.

The chain has TRBV5-1 and TRBJ2-1; 8 bases match TRBD2. The CDR3 is 15 residues long. Trimming took 4 bases from V and 3 from J; bases not matched to a gene: 6. Looked up from germline, CDR1 is SGHRS and CDR2 is YFSETQ. The CDR3 region has the DNA TGCGCCAGCAGCGGAACCGGGACTAGCTACAATGAGCAGTTCTTC. This sequence encodes CASSGTGTSYNEQFF.

This clone was recorded once. Other DNA sequences in the sample encode the same CDR3. The rearrangement links TRBV9 to TRBJ2-5, with TRBD2 as a possible D gene (5 bases). The germline gives CDR1 SGDLS, CDR2 YYNGEE. There are 18 residues in the CDR3. Trimming took off 2 bases at V and 0 bases at J, with 20 bases between the two ends. The DNA for the CDR3 is TGTGCCAGCAGCGTGTCGTCTGGATTAGCGACTTACCAAGAGACCCAGTACTTC. Translated: CASSVSSGLATYQETQYF.

The CDR3 nucleotides read TGTGCCAGCAGCCCGCGACAGGGGATCAACGAGCAGTACTTC. Its protein is CASSPRQGINEQYF. This chain uses TRBV5-4 with TRBJ2-7, with TRBD1 matching 8 bases. The junction had 8 bases not matched to a gene; V was cut back by 4 bases and J by 5 bases. Germline lookup yields CDR1 SGHNT and CDR2 YYREEE (reference sequence). The CDR3 loop spans 14 amino acids.